This is a list of T cell receptor beta chains from one sample in a study of blood T cell repertoires in COVID-19. Using immunoSEQ multiplex PCR, the repertoire was profiled, and TCRdb retains in-frame clones only, with some absent. Of roughly 260,000 clones in the sample, approximately 83% were seen once. Sequencing was performed on PBMCs or T cells enriched from blood (not recorded which). The receptors were gathered from a woman aged 50 to 60 who had recovered from COVID-19. CDR3s include the opening cysteine and the closing phenylalanine or tryptophan. A D gene is named only where the DNA matches it firmly. Rows give clone size only sometimes, using once, few, many, or a class for an expanded clone.

j_call: TRBJ2-7
v_call: TRBV18
d_call: -
clone_size: -
cdr3_nt: TGTGCCAGCTCACATGGGGGCCTCTACGAGCAGTACTTC
cdr3_aa: CASSHGGLYEQYF

j_call: TRBJ2-1
v_call: TRBV3-1/TRBV3-2
d_call: -
clone_size: -
cdr3_nt: TGTGCCAGCAGCCAAGAGGGCTTACTCGATGAGCAGTTCTTC
cdr3_aa: CASSQEGLLDEQFF

j_call: TRBJ2-3
v_call: TRBV4-1
d_call: -
clone_size: -
cdr3_nt: TGCGCCAGCAGCCAAGAGGGGCTTGGGTCCACCCCAAACACAGATACGCAGTATTTT
cdr3_aa: CASSQEGLGSTPNTDTQYF

j_call: TRBJ2-1
v_call: TRBV7-9
d_call: -
clone_size: -
cdr3_nt: TGTGCCAGCAGCCAGCGGACCGCGAATGAGCAGTTCTTC
cdr3_aa: CASSQRTANEQFF

j_call: TRBJ2-5
v_call: TRBV3-1/TRBV3-2
d_call: -
clone_size: -
cdr3_nt: TGTGCCAGCAGCCCCGGACTTGGCGGAGAGACCCAGTACTTC
cdr3_aa: CASSPGLGGETQYF

j_call: TRBJ2-7
v_call: TRBV5-4
d_call: TRBD1
clone_size: -
cdr3_nt: TGTGCCAGCAGCCAAAGGACAGGGGTCGAGCAGTACTTC
cdr3_aa: CASSQRTGVEQYF

j_call: TRBJ2-7
v_call: TRBV29-1
d_call: TRBD1
clone_size: once
cdr3_nt: TGCAGCGTCTCGATCACAGGGGGGATGAGCGAGCAGTACTTC
cdr3_aa: CSVSITGGMSEQYF

j_call: TRBJ2-7
v_call: TRBV11-2
d_call: -
clone_size: -
cdr3_nt: TGTGCCAGCAGCTTCGGAGACGAGCAGTACTTC
cdr3_aa: CASSFGDEQYF

j_call: TRBJ2-3
v_call: TRBV28
d_call: -
clone_size: -
cdr3_nt: TGTGCCAGCAGCGACCTAAACCCAGGGGATACGCAGTATTTT
cdr3_aa: CASSDLNPGDTQYF

j_call: TRBJ2-7
v_call: TRBV5-1
d_call: -
clone_size: -
cdr3_nt: TGCGCCAGCAGCTTAACAGGGACCCCCTACGAGCAGTACTTC
cdr3_aa: CASSLTGTPYEQYF

j_call: TRBJ1-1
v_call: TRBV7-9
d_call: TRBD1
clone_size: -
cdr3_nt: TGTGCCAGCAGCTTGAAGACAGGGGTGTACACTGAAGCTTTCTTT
cdr3_aa: CASSLKTGVYTEAFF

j_call: TRBJ2-3
v_call: TRBV19
d_call: -
clone_size: -
cdr3_nt: TGTGCCAGTAGTACCCCCGTCCGGGGGAGCACAGATACGCAGTATTTT
cdr3_aa: CASSTPVRGSTDTQYF

j_call: TRBJ2-3
v_call: TRBV29-1
d_call: TRBD2
clone_size: -
cdr3_nt: TGCAGCGCCACAGGACTAGCGGGAGTAGATACGCAGTATTTT
cdr3_aa: CSATGLAGVDTQYF

j_call: TRBJ1-2
v_call: TRBV6-5
d_call: -
clone_size: -
cdr3_nt: TGTGCCAGCAGTTCCAGGGTGCCTAACTATGGCTACACCTTC
cdr3_aa: CASSSRVPNYGYTF

j_call: TRBJ2-1
v_call: TRBV19
d_call: TRBD2
clone_size: once
cdr3_nt: TGTGCCAGTAGTATGTCGTCTAGCGGGAGCAATGAGCAGTTCTTC
cdr3_aa: CASSMSSSGSNEQFF

j_call: TRBJ2-1
v_call: TRBV18
d_call: TRBD2
clone_size: -
cdr3_nt: TGTGCCAGCTCACCACCTTTGACTAGCGGGAGGGACAATGAGCAGTTCTTC
cdr3_aa: CASSPPLTSGRDNEQFF

j_call: TRBJ1-1
v_call: TRBV3-1/TRBV3-2
d_call: TRBD1
clone_size: -
cdr3_nt: TGTGCCAGCAGCACAGGACAGGGAGACACTGAAGCTTTCTTT
cdr3_aa: CASSTGQGDTEAFF

j_call: TRBJ2-5
v_call: TRBV27
d_call: -
clone_size: -
cdr3_nt: TGTGCCAGCAGTTTTAGAGAGACCCAGTACTTC
cdr3_aa: CASSFRETQYF

j_call: TRBJ1-6
v_call: TRBV28
d_call: TRBD1
clone_size: once
cdr3_nt: TGTGCCAGCAGTTTCGGGACAGGTCCGCTGTTCTCCTATAATTCACCCCTCCACTTT
cdr3_aa: CASSFGTGPLFSYNSPLHF

j_call: TRBJ2-1
v_call: TRBV19
d_call: -
clone_size: -
cdr3_nt: TGTGCCAGTAGTCCCTCACCCTCGACTCCTCACAATGAGCAGTTCTTC
cdr3_aa: CASSPSPSTPHNEQFF

j_call: TRBJ1-3
v_call: TRBV4-1
d_call: -
clone_size: -
cdr3_nt: TGCGCCAGCAGCCAAGACCCCGGGAACTCTGGAAACACCATATATTTT
cdr3_aa: CASSQDPGNSGNTIYF

j_call: TRBJ2-2
v_call: TRBV9
d_call: TRBD2
clone_size: once
cdr3_nt: TGTGCCAGCAGCGTAGTCCCTAGCGGGAATCACGGGGAGCTGTTTTTT
cdr3_aa: CASSVVPSGNHGELFF

j_call: TRBJ2-7
v_call: TRBV21-1
d_call: -
clone_size: -
cdr3_nt: TGTGCCAGCAGCGCCGTAAAACGAGACTACGAGCAGTACTTC
cdr3_aa: CASSAVKRDYEQYF

j_call: TRBJ1-1
v_call: TRBV6-5
d_call: -
clone_size: -
cdr3_nt: TGTGCCAGCAGGCCCCTACAGGGTGAAGCTTTCTTT
cdr3_aa: CASRPLQGEAFF

j_call: TRBJ1-5
v_call: TRBV28
d_call: -
clone_size: -
cdr3_nt: TGTGCCAGCAGTGGACAGCTTAATCAGCCCCAGCATTTT
cdr3_aa: CASSGQLNQPQHF

j_call: TRBJ1-1
v_call: TRBV10-3
d_call: -
clone_size: -
cdr3_nt: TGTGCCATCAGTGGGAGGGTCGACACTGAAGCTTTCTTT
cdr3_aa: CAISGRVDTEAFF

j_call: TRBJ2-7
v_call: TRBV2
d_call: TRBD1
clone_size: -
cdr3_nt: TGTGCCAGCAGGAGTCAACAGGGGCTTACCTACGAGCAGTACTTC
cdr3_aa: CASRSQQGLTYEQYF

j_call: TRBJ2-1
v_call: TRBV7-9
d_call: TRBD2
clone_size: -
cdr3_nt: TGTGCCAGCAGCCCCGGGACTAGTCTAGGCAATGAGCAGTTCTTC
cdr3_aa: CASSPGTSLGNEQFF

j_call: TRBJ2-7
v_call: TRBV6-5
d_call: TRBD2
clone_size: -
cdr3_nt: TGTGCCAGCCGCGGACTAGCGGGTCCCTACGAGCAGTACTTC
cdr3_aa: CASRGLAGPYEQYF

j_call: TRBJ1-4
v_call: TRBV7-6
d_call: -
clone_size: -
cdr3_nt: TGTGCCAGCAGCTTAGCCCAAGGGGGAACTAATGAAAAACTGTTTTTT
cdr3_aa: CASSLAQGGTNEKLFF

j_call: TRBJ2-6
v_call: TRBV6-5
d_call: -
clone_size: -
cdr3_nt: TGTGCCAGCAGTCAGGAGGGCTCTGGGGCCAACGTCCTGACTTTC
cdr3_aa: CASSQEGSGANVLTF

j_call: TRBJ1-6
v_call: TRBV15
d_call: TRBD1
clone_size: -
cdr3_nt: TGTGCCACCAGCAGAGGACAGGGGGCAGGATCACCCCTCCACTTT
cdr3_aa: CATSRGQGAGSPLHF

j_call: TRBJ2-4
v_call: TRBV4-2
d_call: -
clone_size: -
cdr3_nt: TGTGCCAGCAGCCACGAATACGGGACTGACAAAAACATTCAGTACTTC
cdr3_aa: CASSHEYGTDKNIQYF

j_call: TRBJ2-1
v_call: TRBV2
d_call: -
clone_size: -
cdr3_nt: TGTGCCAGCAGATCGGGGTTGGGGCAGTTCTTC
cdr3_aa: CASRSGLGQFF

j_call: TRBJ1-1
v_call: TRBV6-5
d_call: -
clone_size: -
cdr3_nt: TGTGCCAGCAGTTACTCCGGACATGCTAACACTGAAGCTTTCTTT
cdr3_aa: CASSYSGHANTEAFF

j_call: TRBJ2-2
v_call: TRBV19
d_call: -
clone_size: -
cdr3_nt: TGTGCCAGTAGTATCTACACCGGGGAGCTGTTTTTT
cdr3_aa: CASSIYTGELFF

j_call: TRBJ2-5
v_call: TRBV6-5
d_call: TRBD2
clone_size: -
cdr3_nt: TGTGCCAGCAGTTGGGGACTAGCGGGAGGAGGAGAGACCCAGTACTTC
cdr3_aa: CASSWGLAGGGETQYF

j_call: TRBJ2-3
v_call: TRBV5-5
d_call: TRBD1
clone_size: -
cdr3_nt: TGTGCCAGCAGCTCCCGCATACCAATACAGGGGGCAGTCACAGATACGCAGTATTTT
cdr3_aa: CASSSRIPIQGAVTDTQYF

j_call: TRBJ1-1
v_call: TRBV2
d_call: -
clone_size: -
cdr3_nt: TGTGCCAGCAGTGCGGATGGGGGGTTGGCTGAAGCTTTCTTT
cdr3_aa: CASSADGGLAEAFF

j_call: TRBJ1-3
v_call: TRBV6-1
d_call: -
clone_size: -
cdr3_nt: TGTGCCAGCAGTGAACTGCAGACCATATATTTT
cdr3_aa: CASSELQTIYF

j_call: TRBJ2-7
v_call: TRBV28
d_call: TRBD1
clone_size: -
cdr3_nt: TGTGCCGCCGGACAGGCCTACGAGCAGTACTTC
cdr3_aa: CAAGQAYEQYF

j_call: TRBJ2-7
v_call: TRBV5-6
d_call: TRBD1
clone_size: -
cdr3_nt: TGTGCCAGCAGCGTGGACAGGTCCCTCTACGAGCAGTACTTC
cdr3_aa: CASSVDRSLYEQYF